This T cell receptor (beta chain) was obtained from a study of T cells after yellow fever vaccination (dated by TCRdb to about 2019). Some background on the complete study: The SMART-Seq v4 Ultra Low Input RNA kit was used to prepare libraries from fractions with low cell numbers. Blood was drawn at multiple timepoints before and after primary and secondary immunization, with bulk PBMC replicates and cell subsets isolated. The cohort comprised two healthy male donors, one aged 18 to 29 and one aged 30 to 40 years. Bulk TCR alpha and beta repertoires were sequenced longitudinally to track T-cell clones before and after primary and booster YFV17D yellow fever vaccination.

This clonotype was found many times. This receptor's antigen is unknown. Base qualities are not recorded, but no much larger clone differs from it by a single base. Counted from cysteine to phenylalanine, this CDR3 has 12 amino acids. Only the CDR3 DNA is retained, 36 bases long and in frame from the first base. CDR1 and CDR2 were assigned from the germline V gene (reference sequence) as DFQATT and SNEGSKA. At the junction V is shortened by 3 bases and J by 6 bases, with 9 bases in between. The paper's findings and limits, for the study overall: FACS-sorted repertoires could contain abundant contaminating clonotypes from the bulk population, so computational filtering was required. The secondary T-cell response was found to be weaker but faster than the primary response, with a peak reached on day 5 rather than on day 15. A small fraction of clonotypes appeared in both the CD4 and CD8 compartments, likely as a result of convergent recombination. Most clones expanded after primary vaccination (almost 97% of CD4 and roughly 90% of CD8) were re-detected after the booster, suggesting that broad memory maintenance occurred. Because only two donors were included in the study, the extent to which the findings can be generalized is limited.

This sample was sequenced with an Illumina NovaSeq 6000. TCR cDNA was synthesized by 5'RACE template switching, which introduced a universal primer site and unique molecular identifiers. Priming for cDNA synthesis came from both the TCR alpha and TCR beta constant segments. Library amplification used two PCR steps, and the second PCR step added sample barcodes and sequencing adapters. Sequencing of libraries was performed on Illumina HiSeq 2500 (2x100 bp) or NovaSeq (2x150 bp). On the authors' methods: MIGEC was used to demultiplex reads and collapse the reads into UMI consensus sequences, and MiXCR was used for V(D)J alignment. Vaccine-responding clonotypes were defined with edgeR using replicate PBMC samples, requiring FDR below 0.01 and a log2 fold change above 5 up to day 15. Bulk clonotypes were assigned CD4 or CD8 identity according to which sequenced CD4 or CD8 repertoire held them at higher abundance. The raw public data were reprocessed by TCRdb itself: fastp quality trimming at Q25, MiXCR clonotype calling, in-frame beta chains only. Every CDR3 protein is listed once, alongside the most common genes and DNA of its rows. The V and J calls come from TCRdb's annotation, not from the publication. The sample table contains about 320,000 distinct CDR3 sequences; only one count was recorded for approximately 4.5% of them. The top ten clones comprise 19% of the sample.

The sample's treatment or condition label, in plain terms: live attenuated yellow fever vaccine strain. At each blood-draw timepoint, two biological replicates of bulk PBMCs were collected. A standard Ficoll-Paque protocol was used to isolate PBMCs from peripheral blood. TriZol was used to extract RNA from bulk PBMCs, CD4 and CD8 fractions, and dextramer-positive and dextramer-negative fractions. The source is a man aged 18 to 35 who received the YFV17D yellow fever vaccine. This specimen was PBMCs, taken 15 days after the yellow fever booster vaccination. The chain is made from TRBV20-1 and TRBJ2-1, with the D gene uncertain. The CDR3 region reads CSARSDSNEQFF. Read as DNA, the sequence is TGCAGTGCTAGGAGTGATTCCAATGAGCAGTTCTTC.